A selection of T cell receptor beta chains follows, all from one sample in a study of cytomegalovirus exposure and HLA in healthy donors. Profiled with immunoSEQ multiplex PCR; TCRdb holds only in-frame clones, not every one. Of about 200,000 clones in the sample, roughly 78% were seen once. The source material was PBMCs. Receptors were obtained from a woman in her twenties or thirties in good health and CMV-seropositive. Each CDR3 is given with its conserved first and last residue. The D gene is left open where the match is weak. The size of a clone is reported for some rows only, either as once, few or many, or as a class for expanded clones.

D gene: TRBD2; clone size: .; V gene: TRBV7-9; J gene: TRBJ2-5; CDR3 DNA: TGTGCCAGCAGCTTAGGGGACTACGAAGAGACCCAGTACTTC; CDR3 protein: CASSLGDYEETQYF
D gene: TRBD2; clone size: .; V gene: TRBV19; J gene: TRBJ2-1; CDR3 DNA: TGTGCCAGTCAAGCGGGGTCCTACAATGAGCAGTTCTTC; CDR3 protein: CASQAGSYNEQFF
D gene: TRBD1; clone size: .; V gene: TRBV10-2; J gene: TRBJ2-7; CDR3 DNA: TGCGCCAGCAGTGCATCAGGGACAGTCCACGAGCAGTACTTC; CDR3 protein: CASSASGTVHEQYF
D gene: TRBD1; clone size: .; V gene: TRBV15; J gene: TRBJ1-2; CDR3 DNA: TGTGCCACCAGCAGAGCCGGGACAGGCAACTATGGCTACACCTTC; CDR3 protein: CATSRAGTGNYGYTF
D gene: .; clone size: .; V gene: TRBV18; J gene: TRBJ2-2; CDR3 DNA: TGTGCCAGCTCCGTAAGGGGACAGAACACCGGGGAGCTGTTTTTT; CDR3 protein: CASSVRGQNTGELFF
D gene: .; clone size: few; V gene: TRBV27; J gene: TRBJ2-3; CDR3 DNA: TGTGCCAGCAGTTTATCTGGTAGTATTGGGCATACGCAGTATTTT; CDR3 protein: CASSLSGSIGHTQYF
D gene: TRBD2; clone size: .; V gene: TRBV5-1; J gene: TRBJ2-2; CDR3 DNA: TGCGCCAGCAGTCTGACTAGCGGATACACCGGGGAGCTGTTTTTT; CDR3 protein: CASSLTSGYTGELFF
D gene: TRBD1; clone size: few; V gene: TRBV15; J gene: TRBJ1-4; CDR3 DNA: TGTGCCACCGGACCGGGACAGGGAAATCACGGTAATGAAAAACTGTTTTTT; CDR3 protein: CATGPGQGNHGNEKLFF
D gene: TRBD2; clone size: .; V gene: TRBV7-6; J gene: TRBJ2-3; CDR3 DNA: TGTGCCAGCAGCTTAGCTAGCGGGAGGCAGGATACGCAGTATTTT; CDR3 protein: CASSLASGRQDTQYF
D gene: TRBD2; clone size: .; V gene: TRBV6-6; J gene: TRBJ2-1; CDR3 DNA: TGTGCCAGCAGTCCGATCGGACTAGTTATCAATGAGCAGTTCTTC; CDR3 protein: CASSPIGLVINEQFF
D gene: .; clone size: .; V gene: TRBV6-6; J gene: TRBJ1-3; CDR3 DNA: TGTGCCAGCAGTCCTCAGGGAAACACCATATATTTT; CDR3 protein: CASSPQGNTIYF
D gene: .; clone size: .; V gene: TRBV19; J gene: TRBJ2-3; CDR3 DNA: TGTGCCAGTGAAGCGCTAGGAACGCAGTATTTT; CDR3 protein: CASEALGTQYF
D gene: .; clone size: few; V gene: TRBV20-1; J gene: TRBJ1-2; CDR3 DNA: TGCAGTGCCAGGGGAGTATATGGCTACACCTTC; CDR3 protein: CSARGVYGYTF
D gene: .; clone size: .; V gene: TRBV7-9; J gene: TRBJ2-5; CDR3 DNA: TGTGCCAGCAGCTTCCCTAGCGCCCAAGAGACCCAGTACTTC; CDR3 protein: CASSFPSAQETQYF
D gene: TRBD1; clone size: .; V gene: TRBV29-1; J gene: TRBJ2-2; CDR3 DNA: TGCAGCGCCCAAGGGACAGCGAACACCGGGGAGCTGTTTTTT; CDR3 protein: CSAQGTANTGELFF
D gene: .; clone size: once; V gene: TRBV5-6; J gene: TRBJ1-1; CDR3 DNA: TGTGCCAGCAGCCAACACAGAGAAGCTTTCTTT; CDR3 protein: CASSQHREAFF
D gene: TRBD1; clone size: once; V gene: TRBV2; J gene: TRBJ2-7; CDR3 DNA: TGTGCCAGAGGCTACAGGGGGCGAGAGCAGTACTTC; CDR3 protein: CARGYRGREQYF
D gene: .; clone size: .; V gene: TRBV18; J gene: TRBJ2-4; CDR3 DNA: TGTGCCAGCTCACCAAGCTTAGCCAAAAACATTCAGTACTTC; CDR3 protein: CASSPSLAKNIQYF
D gene: .; clone size: .; V gene: TRBV27; J gene: TRBJ2-1; CDR3 DNA: TGTGCCAGCAGTTTTACAGGACACCCCTACAATGAGCAGTTCTTC; CDR3 protein: CASSFTGHPYNEQFF
D gene: .; clone size: few; V gene: TRBV7-9; J gene: TRBJ2-3; CDR3 DNA: TGTGCCAGCAGCGGGGGGTTAGTGGATACGCAGTATTTT; CDR3 protein: CASSGGLVDTQYF
D gene: TRBD1; clone size: .; V gene: TRBV6-1; J gene: TRBJ1-5; CDR3 DNA: TGTGCCAGCAGTGAAACAGGGGATAGCAATCAGCCCCAGCATTTT; CDR3 protein: CASSETGDSNQPQHF
D gene: TRBD1; clone size: once; V gene: TRBV10-3; J gene: TRBJ1-5; CDR3 DNA: TGTGCCATCAGTAACGACAGGGAGGATCAGCCCCAGCATTTT; CDR3 protein: CAISNDREDQPQHF
D gene: .; clone size: .; V gene: TRBV5-1; J gene: TRBJ1-3; CDR3 DNA: TGCGCCAGCAGCCCGGACAACTCTGGAAACACCATATATTTT; CDR3 protein: CASSPDNSGNTIYF
D gene: TRBD2; clone size: .; V gene: TRBV6-1; J gene: TRBJ2-7; CDR3 DNA: TGTGCCAGCAGTGAAATGAGGCTAGCGGAAGCCTACGAGCAGTACTTC; CDR3 protein: CASSEMRLAEAYEQYF
D gene: TRBD1; clone size: .; V gene: TRBV6-5; J gene: TRBJ1-2; CDR3 DNA: TGTGCCAGCAGCGGAGACAGGGGGCGCTTCTATGGCTACACCTTC; CDR3 protein: CASSGDRGRFYGYTF
D gene: .; clone size: .; V gene: TRBV10-3; J gene: TRBJ1-2; CDR3 DNA: TGTGCCATCAGTGAGCGCGGGAAGCCGGTTAGGAACTATGGCTACACCTTC; CDR3 protein: CAISERGKPVRNYGYTF